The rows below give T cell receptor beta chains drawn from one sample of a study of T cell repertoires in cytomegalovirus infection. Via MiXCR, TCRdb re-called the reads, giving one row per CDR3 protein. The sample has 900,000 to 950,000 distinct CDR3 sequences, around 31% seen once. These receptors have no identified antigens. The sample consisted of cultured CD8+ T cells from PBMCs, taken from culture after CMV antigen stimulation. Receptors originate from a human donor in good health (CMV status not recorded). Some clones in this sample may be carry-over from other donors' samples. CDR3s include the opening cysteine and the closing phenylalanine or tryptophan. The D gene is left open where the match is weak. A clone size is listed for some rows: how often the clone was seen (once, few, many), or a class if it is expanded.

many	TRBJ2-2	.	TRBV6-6	TGTGCCAGCAGTTACGGGGCCGGGGAGCTGTTTTTT	CASSYGAGELFF
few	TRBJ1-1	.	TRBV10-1	TGCGCCAGCAAGTCAGGGAACACTGAAGCTTTCTTT	CASKSGNTEAFF
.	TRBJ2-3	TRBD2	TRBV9	TGTGCCAGCAGCTTCGCCGGACTAGGAAGAGATACGCAGTATTTT	CASSFAGLGRDTQYF
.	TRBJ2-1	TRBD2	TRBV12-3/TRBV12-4	TGTGCCAGCAGTCTTAACCGGGCGGGGGGCTCCTACAATGAGCAGTTCTTC	CASSLNRAGGSYNEQFF
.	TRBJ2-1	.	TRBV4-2	TGTGCCAGCAGCCAAGGAACCAGTTTATTCAATGAGCAGTTCTTC	CASSQGTSLFNEQFF
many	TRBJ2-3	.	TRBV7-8	TGTGCCAGCGGAATAGCGACTAGCACAGATACGCAGTATTTT	CASGIATSTDTQYF
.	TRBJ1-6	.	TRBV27	TGTGCCAGCAGTCCCACCCGGGTCTCCCCGAGAACCCTCCACTTT	CASSPTRVSPRTLHF
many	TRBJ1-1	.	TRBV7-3	TGTGCCAGCAGCCACGAATTCCAATTAATAAACACTGAAGCTTTCTTT	CASSHEFQLINTEAFF
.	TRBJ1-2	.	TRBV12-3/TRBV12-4	TGTGCCAGCAGTTTATTGTCCCTCGGAGGCTACACCTTC	CASSLLSLGGYTF
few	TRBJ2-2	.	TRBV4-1	TGCGCCAGCAGCCAACTTAGAAGGGCAGGGGGGGAGCTGTTTTTT	CASSQLRRAGGELFF
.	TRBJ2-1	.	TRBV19	TGTGCCAGTAGGGCTCCGGGACGTTACAATGAGCAGTTCTTC	CASRAPGRYNEQFF
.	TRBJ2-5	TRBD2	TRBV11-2	TGTGCCAGCAGCAGGGGACTAGCGGGGGTGGAGACCCAGTACTTC	CASSRGLAGVETQYF
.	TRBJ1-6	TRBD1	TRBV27	TGTGCCAGCAGTTTGCTCTTCCTCGGACAGGGGGAAAATTCACCCCTCCACTTT	CASSLLFLGQGENSPLHF
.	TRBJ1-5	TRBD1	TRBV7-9	TGTGCCAGCAGTCCTGACAGGGGGAAGGAGCCCCAGCATTTT	CASSPDRGKEPQHF
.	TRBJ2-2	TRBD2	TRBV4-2	TGTGCCAGCAGCCAGCTGAGCGGGGGAGGTTCCGGGGAGCTGTTTTTT	CASSQLSGGGSGELFF
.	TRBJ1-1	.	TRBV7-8	TGTGCCAGCAGCTTAGACAGGGCACCAACGGACACTGAAGCTTTCTTT	CASSLDRAPTDTEAFF
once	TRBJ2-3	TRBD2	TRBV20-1	TGCAGTGCACGTCCCGGGACTAAGAGCACAGATACGCAGTATTTT	CSARPGTKSTDTQYF
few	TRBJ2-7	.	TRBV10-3	TGTGCCATCAGCAGGGCGGTCCGAGGGAGCTCCTACGAGCAGTACTTC	CAISRAVRGSSYEQYF
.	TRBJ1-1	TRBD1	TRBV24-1	TGTGCCACCAGTGATTCCCAGGGACAGGGGGGAGTCAACACTGAAGCTTTCTTT	CATSDSQGQGGVNTEAFF
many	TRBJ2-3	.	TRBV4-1	TGTGCTAGCAGCCAGGGGGGTAGCACAGATACGCAGTATTTT	CASSQGGSTDTQYF
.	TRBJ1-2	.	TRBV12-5	TGTGCTAGTGGTTCCGGACAGATGGATGGCTACACCTTC	CASGSGQMDGYTF
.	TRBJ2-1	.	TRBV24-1	TGTGCCACCAGTGGGGTGGGGGAAGTGCATGAGCAGTTCTTC	CATSGVGEVHEQFF
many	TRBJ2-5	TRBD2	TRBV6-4	TGTGCCAGCAGTGACGACGGGGATGCGGGGGGACTCAACCAAGAGACCCAGTACTTC	CASSDDGDAGGLNQETQYF
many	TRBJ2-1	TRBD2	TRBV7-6	TGTGCCAGCAGCTTCCGGGGGGGAAACAATGAGCAGTTCTTC	CASSFRGGNNEQFF
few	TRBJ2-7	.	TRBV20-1	TGCAGTGCTAGACTTCTTGGGGCAGGGACCGAGCAGTACTTC	CSARLLGAGTEQYF
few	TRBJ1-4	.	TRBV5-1	TGCGCCAGCAGCCTAGGACAGAGTAATGAAAAACTGTTTTTT	CASSLGQSNEKLFF